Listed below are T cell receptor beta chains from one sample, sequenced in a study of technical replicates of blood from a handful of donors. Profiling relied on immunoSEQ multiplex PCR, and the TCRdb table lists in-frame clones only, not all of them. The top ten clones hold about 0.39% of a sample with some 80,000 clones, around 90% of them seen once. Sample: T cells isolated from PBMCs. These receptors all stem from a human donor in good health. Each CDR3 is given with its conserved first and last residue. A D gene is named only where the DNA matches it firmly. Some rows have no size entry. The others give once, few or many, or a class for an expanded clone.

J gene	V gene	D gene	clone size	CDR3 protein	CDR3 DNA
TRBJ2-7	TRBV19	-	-	CASSRGRSSYEQYF	TGTGCCAGTAGCAGGGGTCGGAGCTCCTACGAGCAGTACTTC
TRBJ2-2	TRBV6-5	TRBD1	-	CASRTGTDTGELFF	TGTGCCAGCAGAACCGGGACAGACACCGGGGAGCTGTTTTTT
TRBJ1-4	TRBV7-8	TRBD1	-	CASSSLGQGAREKLFF	TGTGCCAGCAGCTCATTAGGACAGGGGGCGCGAGAAAAACTGTTTTTT
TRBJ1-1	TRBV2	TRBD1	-	CASTEQQLTGGERAFF	TGTGCCAGCACTGAACAACAATTGACAGGGGGAGAGCGAGCTTTCTTT
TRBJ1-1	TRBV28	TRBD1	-	CASSERTGVRPEAFF	TGTGCCAGCAGTGAAAGAACAGGGGTGCGGCCTGAAGCTTTCTTT
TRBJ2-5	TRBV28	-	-	CASSPAGGRETQYF	TGTGCCAGCAGCCCGGCAGGGGGGCGAGAGACCCAGTACTTC
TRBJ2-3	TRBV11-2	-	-	CASSLDRQSTDTQYF	TGTGCCAGCAGCTTAGATCGACAGAGCACAGATACGCAGTATTTT
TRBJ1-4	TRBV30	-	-	CAWSVQANEKLFF	TGTGCCTGGAGTGTACAAGCTAATGAAAAACTGTTTTTT
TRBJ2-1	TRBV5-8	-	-	CASSMNLGLRSRMFF	TGTGCCAGCAGCATGAACCTGGGACTGCGGAGCAGGATGTTCTTC
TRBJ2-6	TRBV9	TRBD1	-	CASSATGGAGANVLTF	TGTGCCAGCAGCGCAACAGGGGGCGCTGGGGCCAACGTCCTGACTTTC
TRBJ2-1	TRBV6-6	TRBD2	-	CASSWASGRGSEQFF	TGTGCCAGCAGTTGGGCTAGCGGGAGGGGGAGTGAGCAGTTCTTC
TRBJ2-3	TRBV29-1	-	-	CSGALTASTDTQYF	TGCAGCGGGGCTCTGACAGCTAGCACAGATACGCAGTATTTT
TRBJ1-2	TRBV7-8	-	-	CASSLHQDSNYGYTF	TGTGCCAGCAGCCTCCACCAGGACAGTAACTATGGCTACACCTTC
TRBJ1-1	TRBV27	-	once	CASSLDGGNTEAFF	TGTGCCAGCAGTTTAGACGGGGGGAACACTGAAGCTTTCTTT
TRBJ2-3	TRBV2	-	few	CASSEGDFLGSDTQYF	TGTGCCAGCAGTGAAGGGGACTTCCTAGGTTCAGATACGCAGTATTTT
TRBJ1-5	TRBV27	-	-	CASSLVRDQPQHF	TGTGCCAGCAGTTTAGTCAGGGATCAGCCCCAGCATTTT
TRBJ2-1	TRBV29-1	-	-	CSVEPGQLHNEQFF	TGCAGCGTTGAACCAGGACAGCTTCACAATGAGCAGTTCTTC
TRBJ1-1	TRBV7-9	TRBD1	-	CASSLNRGNTEAFF	TGTGCCAGCAGCTTAAACAGGGGGAACACTGAAGCTTTCTTT
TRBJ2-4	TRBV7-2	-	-	CASSLTVAKNIQYF	TGTGCCAGCAGCCTGACTGTAGCCAAAAACATTCAGTACTTC
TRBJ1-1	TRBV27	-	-	CASSYNSFNTEAFF	TGTGCCAGCAGCTACAACAGCTTCAACACTGAAGCTTTCTTT
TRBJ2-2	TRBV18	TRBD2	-	CASSPGLAGGTGELFF	TGTGCCAGCTCACCGGGACTAGCGGGAGGCACCGGGGAGCTGTTTTTT
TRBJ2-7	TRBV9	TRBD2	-	CASSLQAGQAYEQYF	TGTGCCAGCAGCTTACAAGCGGGGCAGGCTTACGAGCAGTACTTC
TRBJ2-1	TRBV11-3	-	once	CASSSPGYNEQFF	TGTGCCAGCAGCTCCCCAGGATACAATGAGCAGTTCTTC
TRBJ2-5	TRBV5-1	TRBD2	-	CASSLEVGLAGETQYF	TGCGCCAGCAGCTTGGAAGTCGGTCTAGCGGGAGAGACCCAGTACTTC
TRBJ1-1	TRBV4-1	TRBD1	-	CASSQGSRGPDTEAFF	TGCGCCAGCAGCCAAGGGTCAAGGGGGCCTGACACTGAAGCTTTCTTT
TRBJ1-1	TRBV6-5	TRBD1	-	CASSVTGEDTEAFF	TGTGCCAGCAGCGTTACAGGGGAGGACACTGAAGCTTTCTTT
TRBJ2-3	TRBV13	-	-	CASSLGAPDTQYF	TGTGCCAGCAGCTTAGGAGCTCCAGATACGCAGTATTTT
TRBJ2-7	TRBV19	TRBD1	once	CASSIGNRGSYEQYF	TGTGCCAGTAGTATTGGTAACAGGGGCTCCTACGAGCAGTACTTC
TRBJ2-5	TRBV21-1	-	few	CASSHTRGLAETQYF	TGTGCCAGCAGTCACACTCGAGGGCTAGCAGAGACCCAGTACTTC
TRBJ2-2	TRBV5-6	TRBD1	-	CASSLEWTGPNTGELFF	TGTGCCAGCAGCTTGGAATGGACAGGACCGAACACCGGGGAGCTGTTTTTT
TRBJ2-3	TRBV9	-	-	CASSVDARSSRDTQYF	TGTGCCAGCAGCGTAGACGCCCGAAGTAGTCGAGATACGCAGTATTTT
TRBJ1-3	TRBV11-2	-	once	CASSLSGTSGNTIYF	TGTGCCAGCAGCTTAAGTGGCACCTCTGGAAACACCATATATTTT
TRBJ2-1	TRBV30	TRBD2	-	CAWLLAGDYNEQFF	TGTGCCTGGTTACTAGCGGGAGACTACAATGAGCAGTTCTTC
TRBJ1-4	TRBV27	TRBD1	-	CASSLSKGAGKLFF	TGTGCCAGCAGTTTATCGAAGGGGGCCGGAAAACTGTTTTTT
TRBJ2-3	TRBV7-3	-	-	CASSYDSSDTQYF	TGTGCCAGCAGCTACGACTCCTCGGATACGCAGTATTTT
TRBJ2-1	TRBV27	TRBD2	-	CASSLGAGNEQFF	TGTGCCAGCAGTTTAGGAGCGGGAAATGAGCAGTTCTTC
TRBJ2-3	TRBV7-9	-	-	CASSRRPGSDTQYF	TGTGCCAGCAGCCGCAGACCAGGGTCAGATACGCAGTATTTT
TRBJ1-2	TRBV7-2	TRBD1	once	CASPRDSLYGYTF	TGTGCCAGCCCCCGGGACAGTTTATATGGCTACACCTTC
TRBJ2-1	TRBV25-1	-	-	CASSDNTGLANEQFF	TGTGCCAGCAGTGATAATACGGGACTTGCCAATGAGCAGTTCTTC
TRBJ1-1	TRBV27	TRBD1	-	CASSFPYTGETFF	TGTGCCAGCAGTTTCCCTTATACAGGGGAAACTTTCTTT
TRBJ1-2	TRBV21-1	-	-	CASSKVQGRNYGYTF	TGTGCCAGCAGCAAAGTACAGGGTAGGAACTATGGCTACACCTTC
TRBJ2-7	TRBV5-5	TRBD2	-	CASSFAGVSYEQYF	TGTGCCAGCAGCTTTGCGGGGGTCTCCTACGAGCAGTACTTC
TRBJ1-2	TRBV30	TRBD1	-	CAWTQGAGYTF	TGTGCCTGGACACAGGGGGCAGGCTACACCTTC
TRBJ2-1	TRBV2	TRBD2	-	CASSESWTSGRNEQFF	TGTGCCAGCAGTGAGTCGTGGACTAGCGGGAGGAATGAGCAGTTCTTC
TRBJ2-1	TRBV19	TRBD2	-	CASTPLAGGSYNEQFF	TGTGCCAGCACACCTTTAGCGGGAGGGTCCTACAATGAGCAGTTCTTC
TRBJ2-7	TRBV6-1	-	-	CASSTSGLLYEQYF	-
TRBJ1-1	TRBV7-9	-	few	CASRSIVFTEAFF	TGTGCCAGCAGGAGCATAGTGTTTACTGAAGCTTTCTTT
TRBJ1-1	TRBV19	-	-	CATGTTMNTEAFF	TGTGCCACCGGGACAACTATGAACACTGAAGCTTTCTTT
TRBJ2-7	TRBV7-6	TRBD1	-	CASSLGGSGQGVHEQYF	TGTGCCAGCAGCTTAGGAGGGTCCGGACAGGGGGTTCACGAGCAGTACTTC
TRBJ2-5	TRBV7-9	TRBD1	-	CASDRGQETQYF	TGTGCCAGCGACAGGGGCCAAGAGACCCAGTACTTC
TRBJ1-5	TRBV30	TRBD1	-	CACSYRGDQPQHF	TGTGCCTGTTCCTACAGGGGGGACCAGCCCCAGCATTTT
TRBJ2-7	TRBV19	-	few	CASSRTGSYEQYF	TGTGCCAGTAGTCGCACCGGCTCCTACGAGCAGTACTTC
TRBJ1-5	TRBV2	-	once	CASSDLLEGTGQPQHF	TGTGCCAGCAGTGACCTCTTGGAGGGCACCGGTCAGCCCCAGCATTTT
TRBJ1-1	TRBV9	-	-	CASSTLKRGITEAFF	TGTGCCAGCAGCACCCTGAAGAGAGGGATCACTGAAGCTTTCTTT
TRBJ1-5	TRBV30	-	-	CAWSPQGSQPQHF	TGTGCCTGGAGTCCACAGGGTAGTCAGCCCCAGCATTTT
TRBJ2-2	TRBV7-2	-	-	CASSLVGGRGGPNTGELFF	TGTGCCAGCAGCTTAGTTGGAGGACGAGGCGGTCCGAACACCGGGGAGCTGTTTTTT
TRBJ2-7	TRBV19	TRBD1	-	CASSMDRDSFYEQYF	TGTGCCAGTAGTATGGACCGGGACAGTTTCTACGAGCAGTACTTC
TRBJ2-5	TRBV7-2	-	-	CASSLAWGSPGETQYF	TGTGCCAGCAGCTTAGCTTGGGGTAGTCCGGGGGAGACCCAGTACTTC
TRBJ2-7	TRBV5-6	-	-	CASSLVEYEQYF	TGTGCCAGCAGCTTGGTAGAGTACGAGCAGTACTTC
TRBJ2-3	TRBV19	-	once	CASSIGGSTDTQYF	TGTGCCAGTAGTATAGGCGGGAGCACAGATACGCAGTATTTT